Shown below are 28 T cell receptor beta chains from a single sample sequenced in a study of shared clonotypes between healthy human individuals. Libraries were prepared by immunoSEQ multiplex PCR; TCRdb keeps only in-frame clonotypes and omits some of them. The sample contains some 510,000 clones, 79% of which appear only once. The material sequenced was PBMCs. The receptors stem from a middle-aged woman in good health. Some clones in this sample may be carry-over from other donors' samples.

This chain links TRBV19 with TRBJ2-7; 11 bases align to TRBD1. The CDR3 is made up of 16 amino acids. Germline CDR1 reads LNHDA; CDR2 reads SQIVND (reference sequence). V shed 3 bases, J shed 1 base, and the junction held 5 bases outside the gene matches. The CDR3 DNA reads TGTGCCAGTAGTATGTCTGGGACAGGGGGATCCTACGAGCAGTACTTC. It is translated as CASSMSGTGGSYEQYF.

Concerning this clone itself: Possible read error: a much larger clone is one base away. V is TRBV5-1 and J is TRBJ1-5; D unclear. V was pared by 1 base and J by 0 bases, with 8 bases between. The CDR3 contains 15 residues. CDR1 is SGHRS and CDR2 is YFSETQ in the germline V gene. CDR3 residues: CASSLYDNSNQPQHF. CDR3 sequence (DNA): TGCGCCAGCAGCTTGTATGACAATAGCAATCAGCCCCAGCATTTT. The whole variable domain, remainder taken from reference TRBV5-1 and TRBJ1-5, is KAGVTQTPRYLIKTRGQQVTLSCSPISGHRSVSWYQQTPGQGLQFLFEYFSETQRNKGNFPGRFSGRQFSNSRSEMNVSTLELGDSALYLCASSLYDNSNQPQHFGDGTRLSIL.

The J gene is TRBJ2-1, the V gene TRBV30; D gene unclear. The CDR3 is made up of 13 amino acids. CDR1 is GTSNPN, CDR2 SVGIG, per germline (reference sequence). V was clipped by 0 bases and J by 2 bases, with 5 bases between them. The CDR3 spells CAWSVSPYNEQFF. The CDR3 DNA sequence: TGTGCCTGGAGTGTAAGCCCCTACAATGAGCAGTTCTTC.

The chain has TRBV2 and TRBJ1-1; D might be TRBD1 (5 bases). The CDR3 spans 15 residues. V was trimmed by 6 bases and J by 6 bases, leaving 20 bases between them. The V gene's germline CDR1 is SNHLY and CDR2 FYNNEI. The CDR3: CASSDRSRALPEAFF. CDR3 in DNA: TGTGCCAGCAGCGATCGCAGCAGGGCCCTCCCTGAAGCTTTCTTT.

This rearrangement joins TRBV28 to TRBJ2-2, with TRBD1 as a possible D gene (5 bases). The V gene's germline CDR1 is MDHEN and CDR2 SYDVKM. Trimming shortened V by 2 bases and J by 0 bases, and 7 bases separated the two germline ends. This CDR3 contains 15 residues. CDR3 DNA sequence: TGTGCCAGCAGTTTACAGGGTTCGAACACCGGGGAGCTGTTTTTT. This translates into CASSLQGSNTGELFF.

The chain employs TRBV19 and TRBJ2-2; 7 bases align to TRBD2. The CDR3 runs 16 residues. Trimming cost V 3 bases and J 4 bases; bases outside gene matches: 8. Looked up from germline, CDR1 is LNHDA and CDR2 is SQIVND (reference sequence). CDR3 nucleotides: TGTGCCAGTAGTATGGGAGCGGGGCGCTTCACCGGGGAGCTGTTTTTT. Its translation: CASSMGAGRFTGELFF.

This clone was seen just once. The chain has TRBV19 and TRBJ1-1, with D unclear. V was cut by 3 bases and J by 5 bases, with 10 bases left in between. Germline CDR1 reads LNHDA; CDR2 reads SQIVND (reference sequence). The CDR3 has 13 amino acids. The CDR3 loop is CASSINSRTEAFF. Here the CDR3 DNA reads TGTGCCAGTAGTATTAACAGTAGGACTGAAGCTTTCTTT.

This clone was picked up one time. This chain joins TRBV5-1 and TRBJ2-1, with D unresolved. Germline CDR1 is SGHRS and CDR2 is YFSETQ. This CDR3 spans 14 amino acids. Trimming cost V 3 bases and J 8 bases, with 15 bases left between them. The CDR3 DNA reads as TGCGCCAGCAGCTCATTGGGGATGGTGGATGAGCAGTTCTTC. It encodes CASSSLGMVDEQFF.

The chain recombines TRBV5-1 with TRBJ2-7; 11 bases align to TRBD2. Looked up from germline, CDR1 is SGHRS and CDR2 is YFSETQ. CDR3 length equals 14 residues. With 3 bases clipped from V and 2 bases from J, the junction kept 1 base outside the gene matches. CDR3 nucleotide sequence: TGCGCCAGCAGCTCGACTAGCGGGGCCTACGAGCAGTACTTC. It encodes CASSSTSGAYEQYF.

This clone is a singleton in its sample. This chain links TRBV27 with TRBJ2-7, with D hard to call. CDR1 is MNHEY and CDR2 is SMNVEV in the germline V gene (reference sequence). Trimming removed 4 bases from V and 6 bases from J, with 13 bases in between. This CDR3 contains 13 residues. CDR3 sequence (DNA): TGTGCCAGCAGTTACCGGGTTTGGAGCGAGCAGTACTTC. Protein sequence: CASSYRVWSEQYF.

This chain links TRBV9 with TRBJ2-5; tentative D call: TRBD1 (6 bases). CDR1 and CDR2 (germline): SGDLS, YYNGEE. Trimming shortened V by 4 bases and J by 1 base, and 14 bases separated the two germline ends. The CDR3 consists of 15 residues. Here the CDR3 DNA reads TGTGCCAGCAGCCCCCTGACAGGTGCCCAAGAGACCCAGTACTTC. The encoded protein is CASSPLTGAQETQYF. Combining the CDR3 with reference TRBV9 and TRBJ2-5 gives the whole variable domain DSGVTQTPKHLITATGQRVTLRCSPRSGDLSVYWYQQSLDQGLQFLIQYYNGEERAKGNILERFSAQQFPDLHSELNLSSLELGDSALYFCASSPLTGAQETQYFGPGTRLLVL.

This chain uses TRBV28 with TRBJ1-2; D is undetermined. Between the trimmed V and J ends, which lost 5 bases and 3 bases, there was a span of 16 bases. The CDR3 sequence is 15 residues long. The V gene's germline CDR1 is MDHEN and CDR2 SYDVKM. This chain's CDR3 is CASSTSDQFYYGYTF. Written as DNA, the CDR3 is TGTGCCAGCAGTACCTCAGACCAGTTCTACTATGGCTACACCTTC.

This sequence joins TRBV7-6 and TRBJ2-2; D may be TRBD1 or TRBD2 (6 bases each). The CDR3 spans 15 residues. Trimming left V 0 bases short and J 6 bases short, with 11 bases between. Germline V gene data show CDR1 as SGHVS and CDR2 as FNYEAQ. CDR3 nucleotide sequence: TGTGCCAGCAGCTTAGCCGCCGGGGGCGCCGGGGAGCTGTTTTTT. It translates to CASSLAAGGAGELFF.

In nucleotides, the CDR3 is TGTGCCACCAGCAGAGATGATTACGGGGGCAACACCGGGGAGCTGTTTTTT. Translation gives CATSRDDYGGNTGELFF. The V and J genes are TRBV15 and TRBJ2-2, with D perhaps matching TRBD1 or TRBD2 (6 bases each). Trimming took off 0 bases at V and 2 bases at J, with 13 bases between the two ends. Germline loops: CDR1 LNHNV, CDR2 YYDKDF (reference sequence). The CDR3 spans 17 residues.

The table lists this clone with a count of one. The V and J genes are TRBV4-3 and TRBJ1-1; maybe TRBD1 (5 bases). The germline CDR1 and CDR2 sequences are LGHNA and YSLEER. V dropped 1 base and J dropped 1 base, with 10 bases sitting between them. The CDR3 has 15 amino acids. The chain's CDR3 is CASSQVGTGNTEAFF. As DNA, the CDR3 is TGCGCCAGCAGCCAAGTGGGAACAGGGAACACTGAAGCTTTCTTT.

The J gene is TRBJ2-3, the V gene TRBV4-1; 14 positions match TRBD2. V lost 5 bases, J lost 8 bases, and 18 bases stayed unmatched. CDR1 is MGHRA and CDR2 is YSYEKL in the germline V gene. The CDR3 extends over 19 amino acids. CDR3 DNA: TGCGCCAGCAGCTACCAGCGACTAGCGGGAGGGCCCCAGGAGGGTACGCAGTATTTT. Amino acids: CASSYQRLAGGPQEGTQYF.

The chain carries TRBV5-1 and TRBJ2-6; the D gene could be TRBD1 or TRBD2 (5 bases each). The CDR3 loop spans 17 amino acids. The V end was cut by 0 bases, the J end by 4 bases, with 14 bases between. Germline values: CDR1 SGHRS, CDR2 YFSETQ. CDR3 loop: CASSLEGTPGGANVLTF. The CDR3 region has the DNA TGCGCCAGCAGCTTGGAAGGGACCCCTGGAGGGGCCAACGTCCTGACTTTC. Full variable domain (missing parts from reference TRBV5-1 and TRBJ2-6): KAGVTQTPRYLIKTRGQQVTLSCSPISGHRSVSWYQQTPGQGLQFLFEYFSETQRNKGNFPGRFSGRQFSNSRSEMNVSTLELGDSALYLCASSLEGTPGGANVLTFGAGSRLTVL.

The V call is TRBV5-1, the J call TRBJ2-5, with TRBD1 matching 9 bases. Germline CDR1 and CDR2: SGHRS and YFSETQ. CDR3 size: 15 residues. The V and J ends lost 0 bases and 4 bases, in that order; junction bases with no gene match: 4. The CDR3 DNA follows: TGCGCCAGCAGCTTGGCTGGGACAGGGCTAGAGACCCAGTACTTC. As protein: CASSLAGTGLETQYF.

This clone was seen once. The rearrangement links TRBV28 to TRBJ2-2; D perhaps matches TRBD2 (7 bases). From germline, CDR1 is MDHEN and CDR2 SYDVKM. CDR3 size: 20 residues. With 6 bases removed from V and 1 base from J, the gap between germline ends came to 27 bases. CDR3 bases: TGTGCCAGCAGCCCCCGGGGAGGGGGAATCAAGCGGGAGAACACCGGGGAGCTGTTTTTT. It codes for CASSPRGGGIKRENTGELFF.

This clone has more than one count but fewer than ten. The gene calls are TRBV30 and TRBJ2-7, with 13 bases identical to TRBD2. This CDR3 spans 16 amino acids. V shed 3 bases, J shed 1 base, and the junction held 6 bases outside the gene matches. Germline V gene sequence: CDR1 GTSNPN, CDR2 SVGIG (reference sequence). The CDR3 bases are TGTGCCTGGAGGGGAGGGACTAGCGGGAATTCCTACGAGCAGTACTTC. Its protein is CAWRGGTSGNSYEQYF.

This clone appeared once. J is TRBJ1-1 and V is TRBV19; D is possibly TRBD1 (6 bases). Germline CDR1 and CDR2: LNHDA and SQIVND (reference sequence). Trimming pared 4 bases from V and 6 bases from J, leaving 15 bases between. The CDR3 is 14 residues long. The CDR3 coding sequence is TGTGCCAGTAGTACACAGGGTAGGACGGCTGAAGCTTTCTTT. It translates to CASSTQGRTAEAFF.

The gene calls are TRBV7-2 and TRBJ2-2; 16 positions match TRBD2. This CDR3 region has 19 residues. V trimming: 3 bases; J trimming: 4 bases; junction bases outside the gene matches: 8. Germline V gene lookup returns CDR1 SGHTA and CDR2 FQGNSA. The CDR3 bases are TGTGCCAGCAGCTTTGCCGGGACTAGCGGGAGGGGGGTCACCGGGGAGCTGTTTTTT. As protein: CASSFAGTSGRGVTGELFF. Complete variable domain (other parts from reference TRBV7-2 and TRBJ2-2): GAGVSQSPSNKVTEKGKDVELRCDPISGHTALYWYRQSLGQGLEFLIYFQGNSAPDKSGLPSDRFSAERTGGSVSTLTIQRTQQEDSAVYLCASSFAGTSGRGVTGELFFGEGSRLTVL.

About this clone: One junction end disagrees with the germline gene, perhaps due to a read error. This chain connects TRBV28 to TRBJ2-7; no clear D. Germline loops: CDR1 MDHEN, CDR2 SYDVKM. CDR3 length equals 14 residues. CDR3 protein: CASSPPGKETQRDF. The CDR3 DNA reads TGTGCCAGCAGTCCCCCCGGTAAGGAAACTCAACGAGATTTC. Variable domain in full (rest from reference TRBV28 and TRBJ2-7): DVKVTQSSRYLVKRTGEKVFLECVQDMDHENMFWYRQDPGLGLRLIYFSYDVKMKEKGDIPEGYSVSREKKERFSLILESASTNQTSMYLCASSPPGKETQRDFGPGTRLTVT.

The chain joins TRBV7-3 to TRBJ2-3; 8 bases are a match to TRBD1. This CDR3 has 15 residues. V was clipped by 4 bases and J by 7 bases; unmatched bases: 10. The germline CDR1 and CDR2 sequences are SGHTA and FQGTGA. The CDR3 bases are TGTGCCAGCAGCTCCCAACCGGACAGGGAAAATACGCAGTATTTT. This codes for CASSSQPDRENTQYF.

This chain uses TRBV6-5 with TRBJ2-7; 7 positions match TRBD1. Trimming at V came to 6 bases and at J to 3 bases, leaving 5 bases not matched to a gene. Germline loops: CDR1 MNHEY, CDR2 SVGAGI. The CDR3 loop spans 13 amino acids. The CDR3 bases are TGTGCCAGCAGACCGACAGGGAGCTACGAGCAGTACTTC. Translating it yields CASRPTGSYEQYF.

This chain joins TRBV27 and TRBJ2-1, with 10 bases lining up with TRBD2. Germline-derived CDR1 and CDR2 are MNHEY and SMNVEV (reference sequence). The CDR3 contains 16 residues. Trimming removed 6 bases from V and 2 bases from J; junction bases left unmatched: 7. DNA of the CDR3: TGTGCCAGCAGCCGAATACTAGCGGGACCCTACAATGAGCAGTTCTTC. Translated: CASSRILAGPYNEQFF.

The chain recombines TRBV28 with TRBJ1-3; 9 positions agree with TRBD1. V shed 3 bases and J 2 bases; nucleotides not matched to a gene: 8. The CDR3 is made up of 17 amino acids. The germline CDR1 and CDR2 sequences are MDHEN and SYDVKM. CDR3 nucleotides: TGTGCCAGCAGTTTTCCACTTACAGGGGGCCCTGGAAACACCATATATTTT. Encoded protein: CASSFPLTGGPGNTIYF.

The chain is built from TRBV30 and TRBJ2-3, with 8 positions matching TRBD1. CDR3 length: 15 amino acids. The V segment lost 4 bases and the J segment 2 bases; nucleotides outside the gene matches: 8. Germline V gives CDR1 GTSNPN, CDR2 SVGIG (reference sequence). In nucleotides, the CDR3 is TGTGCCTGGAAGGACAGGGATCCAAACACAGATACGCAGTATTTT. It specifies CAWKDRDPNTDTQYF. Full variable domain (outside the CDR3, taken from reference TRBV30 and TRBJ2-3): SQTIHQWPATLVQPVGSPLSLECTVEGTSNPNLYWYRQAAGRGLQLLFYSVGIGQISSEVPQNLSASRPQDRQFILSSKKLLLSDSGFYLCAWKDRDPNTDTQYFGPGTRLTVL.